These 17 T cell receptor beta chains originate from one sample sequenced in a study of cytomegalovirus exposure and HLA in healthy donors. It was with 60 Vbeta and 13 Jbeta primers that the PCR ran. Sequenced by immunoSEQ multiplex PCR; TCRdb stores in-frame clones only, minus some. The sample totals tens of thousands of clones. The specimen was PBMCs. The receptors here all came from a female donor in good health and CMV-seronegative.

The chain combines TRBV6-1 with TRBJ2-5; TRBD2 agrees at 16 bases. With V trimmed by 3 bases and J by 5 bases, 0 bases remained unmatched. This CDR3 contains 15 residues. Per germline, CDR1 MNHNS and CDR2 SASEGT. The CDR3 protein is CASSEGLAGGETQYF. For the CDR3, the DNA is TGTGCCAGCAGTGAGGGACTAGCGGGGGGGGAGACCCAGTACTTC.

The gene calls are TRBV7-8 and TRBJ2-7; TRBD2 matches at 13 bases. The CDR3 is made up of 15 amino acids. Trimming cost V 6 bases and J 1 base; bases outside gene matches: 3. The germline V gene has CDR1 SGHVS and CDR2 FQNEAQ. CDR3 sequence (DNA): TGTGCCAGCAGTGGACTAGCGGGGGCATCCTACGAGCAGTACTTC. Protein sequence: CASSGLAGASYEQYF.

The chain combines TRBV10-1 with TRBJ2-7; 8 bases agree with TRBD1. The V and J ends lost 6 bases and 3 bases, in that order; junction bases with no gene match: 1. This CDR3 region has 12 residues. Germline V gene lookup returns CDR1 WNHNN and CDR2 SYGVQD (reference sequence). The CDR3, as DNA: TGCGCCAGCAGGGACAGGGACTACGAGCAGTACTTC. This translates into CASRDRDYEQYF.

The CDR3 coding sequence is TGCGCCAGCAGCCAAGCAAATAGACAGGCCGACTATGGCTACACCTTC. It translates to CASSQANRQADYGYTF. The V call is TRBV4-1, the J call TRBJ1-2; D might be TRBD1 (6 bases). Germline V gene sequence: CDR1 MGHRA, CDR2 YSYEKL. The CDR3 loop spans 16 amino acids. V lost 1 base, J lost 3 bases, and 15 bases lay in between.

The rearrangement joins TRBV6-1 to TRBJ1-2; 7 positions match TRBD1. V lost 0 bases and J lost 5; bases outside the gene matches: 6. CDR1 is MNHNS, CDR2 SASEGT, per germline. This CDR3 spans 15 amino acids. This CDR3 reads CASSEADRESYGYTF. CDR3 in DNA: TGTGCCAGCAGTGAAGCAGACAGGGAAAGTTATGGCTACACCTTC.

The V and J genes are TRBV9 and TRBJ1-1, with D maybe TRBD1 (6 bases). Trimming removed 0 bases at V and 4 bases at J, with 13 bases between. Germline loops: CDR1 SGDLS, CDR2 YYNGEE. This CDR3 has 15 residues. CDR3 sequence: CASSVDNRAATEAFF. As DNA, the CDR3 is TGTGCCAGCAGCGTAGATAACAGGGCCGCCACTGAAGCTTTCTTT. Variable domain in full (rest from reference TRBV9 and TRBJ1-1): DSGVTQTPKHLITATGQRVTLRCSPRSGDLSVYWYQQSLDQGLQFLIQYYNGEERAKGNILERFSAQQFPDLHSELNLSSLELGDSALYFCASSVDNRAATEAFFGQGTRLTVV.

The V call is TRBV11-2, the J call TRBJ1-2; 8 bases match TRBD1. CDR3 length: 15 amino acids. Germline loops: CDR1 SGHAT, CDR2 FQNNGV. V dropped 5 bases and J dropped 6; count of bases not matched to a gene: 11. The CDR3 nucleotides read TGTGCCAGCAGCCCGGACAGGGAAGGAGTTGATGGCTACACCTTC. Encoded protein: CASSPDREGVDGYTF.

This chain links TRBV19 with TRBJ1-1, with 7 bases lining up with TRBD1. The CDR3 runs to 14 residues. The junction had 11 bases not matched to a gene; V was cut back by 7 bases and J by 6 bases. From germline, CDR1 is LNHDA and CDR2 SQIVND (reference sequence). As DNA, the CDR3 is TGTGCCAGTATTCAAACAGGGGTAGACCCTGAAGCTTTCTTT. Its protein is CASIQTGVDPEAFF.

The gene calls are TRBV27 and TRBJ2-7; 8 bases map to TRBD1. The trim removed 5 bases at V and 0 bases at J, leaving 6 bases unmatched. CDR3 length: 15 amino acids. CDR1 is MNHEY, CDR2 SMNVEV, per germline (reference sequence). CDR3 DNA: TGTGCCAGCAGTCTGACAGGGGCCCTCTCCTACGAGCAGTACTTC. Amino acid sequence: CASSLTGALSYEQYF.

A note on this clone: Compared with germline, one end of the junction differs, possibly owing to a read error. This sequence joins TRBV7-7 and TRBJ2-7; 9 nucleotides match TRBD1. Looked up from germline, CDR1 is SSHAT and CDR2 is FNYEAQ (reference sequence). This CDR3 comprises 13 residues. CDR3: CASSSRQGGEQYF. The DNA for the CDR3 is TGTGCTAGCAGCAGCAGACAGGGGGGCGAGCAGTACTTC.

The rearrangement links TRBV7-3 to TRBJ2-3; 9 bases agree with TRBD2. CDR3 length: 14 amino acids. Per germline, CDR1 SGHTA and CDR2 FQGTGA. The trim removed 5 bases at V and 9 bases at J, leaving 9 bases unmatched. CDR3 residues: CASSPGTSSTTQYF. The CDR3 DNA reads TGTGCCAGCAGCCCGGGGACTAGCAGCACGACGCAGTATTTT.

The CDR3 DNA reads TGTGCCTGGAGTGCGGGGATATCCTCTGGAAACACCATATATTTT. Translated, it gives CAWSAGISSGNTIYF. The chain uses TRBV30 and TRBJ1-3; no clear D. There are 15 residues in the CDR3. V was trimmed by 1 base and J by 0 bases, leaving 10 bases between them. Germline lookup yields CDR1 GTSNPN and CDR2 SVGIG (reference sequence).

V gene TRBV5-4 combines with J gene TRBJ2-5; 14 nucleotides line up with TRBD2. CDR1 is SGHNT and CDR2 is YYREEE in the germline V gene (reference sequence). This CDR3 has 16 amino acids. V gave up 4 bases and J gave up 4 bases; unmatched junction bases: 6. This CDR3 reads CASSGGTSGRIETQYF. CDR3 coding DNA: TGTGCCAGCAGCGGCGGGACTAGCGGGAGAATAGAGACCCAGTACTTC.

The chain employs TRBV7-2 and TRBJ1-2; tentatively, D is TRBD1 (6 bases). Trimming stripped 1 base from V and 6 bases from J, with 21 bases between. The germline V gene encodes CDR1 SGHTA and CDR2 FQGNSA. The CDR3 totals 17 residues. CDR3 coding DNA: TGTGCCAGCAGCTTAGTCTTGGGAACAGGGTATGGAAATGGCTACACCTTC. Protein sequence: CASSLVLGTGYGNGYTF.

This chain joins TRBV6-1 and TRBJ2-2, with D possibly matching TRBD1 (5 bases). The CDR3 has 15 amino acids. Germline V gene lookup returns CDR1 MNHNS and CDR2 SASEGT. The V gene lost 4 bases and the J gene lost 2 bases, with 11 bases spanning the gap. The CDR3 spells CASSGLTANTGELFF. Here the CDR3 DNA reads TGTGCCAGCAGTGGTTTGACAGCTAACACCGGGGAGCTGTTTTTT.

This chain joins TRBV4-2 and TRBJ1-2; 9 bases are shared with TRBD1. The germline CDR1 and CDR2 sequences are LGHNA and YNFKEQ. With V trimmed by 0 bases and J by 4 bases, 9 bases remained unmatched. The CDR3 length is 17 residues. The CDR3 DNA is TGTGCCAGCAGCCAAGAAGGCCTGGGACAGGGTGGCTATGGCTACACCTTC. It codes for CASSQEGLGQGGYGYTF.

The rearrangement uses TRBV29-1 and TRBJ2-7; 11 positions agree with TRBD2. Germline V CDR1 and CDR2: SQVTM, ANQGSEA. The CDR3 runs 18 residues. The V and J ends lost 4 bases and 1 base, in that order; junction bases with no gene match: 15. The CDR3 DNA follows: TGCAGCGTTGGTAGGCTGGGACTAGCGGCTACGGGGTCCTACGAGCAGTACTTC. It codes for CSVGRLGLAATGSYEQYF.